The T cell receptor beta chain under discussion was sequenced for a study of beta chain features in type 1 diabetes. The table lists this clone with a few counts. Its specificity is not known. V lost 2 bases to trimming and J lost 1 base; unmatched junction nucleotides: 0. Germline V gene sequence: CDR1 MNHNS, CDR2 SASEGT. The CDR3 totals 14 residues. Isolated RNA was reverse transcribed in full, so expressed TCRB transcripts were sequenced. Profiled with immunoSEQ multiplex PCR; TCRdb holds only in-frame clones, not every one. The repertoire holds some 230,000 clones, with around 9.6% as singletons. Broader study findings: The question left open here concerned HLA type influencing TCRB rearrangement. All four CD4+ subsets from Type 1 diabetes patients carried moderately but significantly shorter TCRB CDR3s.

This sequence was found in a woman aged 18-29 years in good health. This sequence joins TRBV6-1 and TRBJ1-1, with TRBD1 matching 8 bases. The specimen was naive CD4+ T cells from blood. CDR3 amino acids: CASSEQGANTEAFF. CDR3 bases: TGTGCCAGCAGTGAACAGGGGGCGAACACTGAAGCTTTCTTT.